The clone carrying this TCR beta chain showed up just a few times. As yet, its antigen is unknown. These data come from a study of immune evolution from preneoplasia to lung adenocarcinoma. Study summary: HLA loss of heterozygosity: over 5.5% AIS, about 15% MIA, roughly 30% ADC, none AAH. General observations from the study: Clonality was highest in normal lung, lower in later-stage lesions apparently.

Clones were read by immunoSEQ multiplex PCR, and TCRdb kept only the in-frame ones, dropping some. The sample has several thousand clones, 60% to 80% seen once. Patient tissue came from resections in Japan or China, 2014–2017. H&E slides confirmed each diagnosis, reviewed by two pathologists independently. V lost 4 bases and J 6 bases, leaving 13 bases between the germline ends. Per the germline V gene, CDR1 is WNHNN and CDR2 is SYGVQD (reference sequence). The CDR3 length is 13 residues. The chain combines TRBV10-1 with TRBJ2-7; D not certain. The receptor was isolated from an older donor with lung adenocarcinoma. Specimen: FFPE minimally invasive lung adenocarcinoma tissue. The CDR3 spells CASSGTPLSEQYF. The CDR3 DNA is TGCGCCAGCAGTGGGACCCCACTTAGCGAGCAGTACTTC.